The clone carrying this T cell receptor (beta chain) was recorded at least ten times. The antigen is undetermined. The sample is drawn from a study of human T cells and chemical hapten exposure. Time point denoted: pre-sensitization, week 0. Sample treatment: therapeutic diphenylcyclopropenone sensitization with weekly scalp DPC. The study drew its donors from alopecia patients who were 18 to 70 years old and suitable for DPC. Study findings and constraints: The donors suffered from alopecia, so their immune response may not match that of healthy people.

Individual cDNA molecules had unique molecular identifiers attached to them by the library. One entry per CDR3 protein results from TCRdb running MiXCR on the RACE reads. The sample lists some 400,000 distinct CDR3 sequences, 4.5% to 6% occurring once. This TCR was recovered from a woman aged 45-65 years with alopecia areata. Some clones in this sample may be carry-over from other donors' samples. The sequencing here drew on whole blood, taken in connection with sensitization to the hapten diphenylcyclopropenone (DPC).

This chain's CDR3 is CASSLPRLRQAANYGYTF. DNA for the CDR3: TGTGCCAGCAGCTTACCCCGTCTTAGACAGGCTGCTAACTATGGCTACACCTTC. The gene calls are TRBV7-9 and TRBJ1-2; D may be TRBD1 (6 bases). V was clipped by 2 bases and J by 0 bases, with 19 bases between them. Germline V gives CDR1 SEHNR, CDR2 FQNEAQ (reference sequence). The CDR3 consists of 18 residues.